What follows are 21 T cell receptor beta chains derived from one specimen sequenced in a study of blood T cells in healthy people across ages. For the second PCR, which ran for about 6 to 11 cycles, a sample-barcoded 5' primer and a J-beta primer mix were used. MiXCR was run by TCRdb on the 5' RACE reads, yielding one entry per CDR3 protein. The sample holds some 730,000 distinct CDR3 sequences, about 24% seen once. The sample taken for sequencing was blood. These receptor sequences come from a man between 65 and 85 years old in good health.

V is TRBV5-1 and J is TRBJ2-7; 9 nucleotides line up with TRBD1. Germline trimming cut 7 bases from V and 2 bases from J; bases unmatched to any gene: 7. The CDR3 sequence is 14 residues long. CDR1 is SGHRS, CDR2 YFSETQ, per germline. The CDR3 DNA sequence: TGCGCCAGCGGTTTGACAGGGGGGACCTACGAGCAGTACTTC. This translates into CASGLTGGTYEQYF.

The J gene is TRBJ1-3, the V gene TRBV28; 9 nucleotides line up with TRBD1. This CDR3 region has 17 residues. The germline V gene has CDR1 MDHEN and CDR2 SYDVKM. V lost 6 bases to trimming and J lost 0 bases; unmatched junction nucleotides: 9. CDR3 amino acids: CASSLQGAPSSGNTIYF. The CDR3 nucleotides read TGTGCCAGCAGCCTACAGGGGGCCCCAAGCTCTGGAAACACCATATATTTT.

The CDR3 loop reads CASSLVTQPQHF. The CDR3 nucleotides read TGTGCCAGCAGTTTGGTAACTCAGCCCCAGCATTTT. The chain is built from TRBV12-3 or TRBV12-4 and TRBJ1-5; D not certain. CDR3 size: 12 residues. The germline V and J ends were trimmed by 3 bases and 6 bases, with 6 bases remaining between them.

This clonotype was found a few times. This chain connects TRBV12-3 or TRBV12-4 to TRBJ2-5, with D tentatively TRBD2 (7 bases). V lost 6 bases and J 3 bases, leaving 17 bases between the germline ends. This CDR3 has 15 amino acids. As DNA, the CDR3 is TGTGCCAGCAGCTCCCCGGGGGGCACGAAAGAGACCCAGTACTTC. This translates into CASSSPGGTKETQYF.

This clonotype occurred once. At one end the junction does not follow the germline gene, possibly because of a read error. The chain links TRBV4-1 to TRBJ2-1; a possible D gene is TRBD1 (5 bases). The germline V gene has CDR1 MGHRA and CDR2 YSYEKL. The CDR3 runs to 17 residues. CDR3 loop: CAGSQLTVRRGGNEQFF. For the CDR3, the DNA is TGCGCCGGCAGCCAGTTGACAGTTCGAAGAGGTGGAAATGAGCAGTTCTTC.

This chain links TRBV29-1 with TRBJ1-5, with D possibly matching TRBD1 (5 bases). CDR1 is SQVTM, CDR2 ANQGSEA, per germline. The CDR3 is 14 residues long. The CDR3 sequence is CRPLPGPSNQPQHF. The DNA of the CDR3 is TGCAGACCCCTACCGGGACCGAGTAATCAGCCCCAGCATTTT.

V usage is TRBV6-2 or TRBV6-3 and J usage is TRBJ1-5; weak D call: TRBD1 (5 bases). This CDR3 has 14 residues. Trimming cost V 3 bases and J 7 bases, with 13 bases left between them. CDR1 is MNHEY and CDR2 is SVGEGT in the germline V gene. The CDR3 region is CASSYLGPRQPQHF. The CDR3 DNA follows: TGTGCCAGCAGTTATTTGGGACCCAGGCAGCCCCAGCATTTT.

Ten or more counts support this clonotype. The genes are TRBV7-2 and TRBJ1-4; 10 nucleotides agree with TRBD1. CDR1 and CDR2 from the germline V gene are SGHTA and FQGNSA. The V segment lost 3 bases and the J segment 8 bases; nucleotides outside the gene matches: 6. The CDR3 is 15 residues long. The CDR3 coding sequence is TGTGCCAGCAGCTTGGGGCCGACAGGGGGCGAAAAACTGTTTTTT. Its translation: CASSLGPTGGEKLFF.

This clonotype was observed a few times. The rearrangement uses TRBV7-9 and TRBJ1-2; D is unclear. The length of the CDR3 is 15 residues. From germline, CDR1 is SEHNR and CDR2 FQNEAQ (reference sequence). V lost 1 base and J 7 bases, leaving 16 bases between the germline ends. CDR3 residues: CASSLVGPQSGGYTF. CDR3 nucleotide sequence: TGTGCCAGCAGCTTAGTCGGCCCTCAATCGGGTGGCTACACCTTC.

This clonotype has more than one count but fewer than ten. J is TRBJ2-1 and V is TRBV5-1; TRBD2 aligns across 15 bases. V shed 1 base, J shed 6 bases, and the junction held 8 bases outside the gene matches. CDR1 is SGHRS, CDR2 YFSETQ, per germline. The CDR3 is 18 residues long. This chain's CDR3 is CASSLMGGLAGGPNEQFF. The CDR3 bases are TGCGCCAGCAGCTTGATGGGCGGACTAGCGGGAGGGCCCAATGAGCAGTTCTTC.

This clonotype was seen a few times. This rearrangement joins TRBV5-1 to TRBJ1-3; D uncertain. V lost 0 bases and J lost 4, with 11 bases in between. Germline lookup yields CDR1 SGHRS and CDR2 YFSETQ. This CDR3 region has 15 residues. The CDR3 DNA follows: TGCGCCAGCAGCTTGGACCAACCGGGCGGAAACACCATATATTTT. It is translated as CASSLDQPGGNTIYF.

On this clonotype itself: This may come from a read error, since a much larger clone is one base off. The J gene is TRBJ2-5, the V gene TRBV4-3; 7 positions match TRBD1. CDR1 and CDR2 from the germline V gene are LGHNA and YSLEER. The CDR3 contains 14 residues. The CDR3 sequence is CASSQQKGAETRYF. The DNA for the CDR3 is TGCGCCAGCAGCCAACAAAAGGGGGCAGAGACCCGGTACTTC.

J is TRBJ2-7 and V is TRBV6-6; perhaps D is TRBD1 or TRBD2 (5 bases each). Looked up from germline, CDR1 is MNHNY and CDR2 is SVGAGI (reference sequence). With 2 bases removed from V and 0 bases from J, the gap between germline ends came to 11 bases. The CDR3 loop spans 15 amino acids. The CDR3 here is CASSYGASSSYEQYV. The CDR3 region has the DNA TGTGCCAGCAGTTACGGGGCTAGCAGCTCCTACGAGCAGTACGTC.

The rearrangement uses TRBV7-8 and TRBJ2-3, with D possibly being TRBD1 (5 bases). Germline assignment: CDR1 SGHVS and CDR2 FQNEAQ. With 10 bases removed from V and 4 bases from J, the gap between germline ends came to 18 bases. This CDR3 contains 14 residues. CDR3 coding DNA: TGTGCCACCCTACAGGACCCTAGGGCAGATACGCAGTATTTT. Protein product: CATLQDPRADTQYF.

This clonotype was found a few times. The chain couples TRBV7-2 to TRBJ1-6, with D maybe TRBD1 (5 bases). This CDR3 comprises 18 residues. V lost 1 base to trimming and J lost 0 bases, with 13 bases between them. CDR1 and CDR2 from the germline V gene are SGHTA and FQGNSA. The CDR3 DNA reads TGTGCCAGCAGCTTAGGCCCGGGACGACTCTCCTATAATTCACCCCTCCACTTT. Translated: CASSLGPGRLSYNSPLHF.

This clonotype was found a few times. The gene calls are TRBV7-9 and TRBJ1-2; 9 positions agree with TRBD1. The CDR3 has 14 amino acids. The junction had 7 bases not matched to a gene; V was cut back by 5 bases and J by 6 bases. The germline V gene has CDR1 SEHNR and CDR2 FQNEAQ (reference sequence). The CDR3 here is CASSPGDRADGYTF. CDR3 nucleotide sequence: TGTGCCAGCAGCCCAGGGGACAGGGCAGATGGCTACACCTTC. The full variable domain, in which reference TRBV7-9 and TRBJ1-2 provide the parts outside the CDR3, is DTGVSQNPRHKITKRGQNVTFRCDPISEHNRLYWYRQTLGQGPEFLTYFQNEAQLEKSRLLSDRFSAERPKGSFSTLEIQRTEQGDSAMYLCASSPGDRADGYTFGSGTRLTVV.

The V gene is TRBV6-5, the J gene TRBJ1-2, with D hard to call. Germline V gives CDR1 MNHEY, CDR2 SVGAGI. This CDR3 has 13 residues. V lost 6 bases to trimming and J lost 5 bases, with 13 bases between them. CDR3 amino acids: CASRTIRFYGYTF. The CDR3 nucleotides are TGTGCCAGCAGGACGATCAGGTTTTATGGCTACACCTTC.

The V gene is TRBV11-2, the J gene TRBJ2-7, with 8 bases matching TRBD1. Germline V gives CDR1 SGHAT, CDR2 FQNNGV. The CDR3 spans 14 residues. V shed 5 bases, J shed 6 bases, and the junction held 9 bases outside the gene matches. The CDR3 region has the DNA TGTGCCAGCAGCCTGACAGGGGTGGGGTCCGAGCAGTACTTC. It translates to CASSLTGVGSEQYF.

The chain joins TRBV3-1 to TRBJ2-6; no clear D gene. Trimming took 4 bases from V and 0 from J, leaving 13 bases between them. Per the germline V gene, CDR1 is LGHDT and CDR2 is YNNKEL (reference sequence). The CDR3 is 17 residues long. This CDR3 is CASSPTPSSSGANVLTF. CDR3 nucleotide sequence: TGTGCCAGCAGCCCAACACCTTCCTCCTCTGGGGCCAACGTCCTGACTTTC.

The J gene is TRBJ2-4, the V gene TRBV6-1; the match to TRBD2 covers 9 bases. The CDR3 has 19 residues. Per the germline V gene, CDR1 is MNHNS and CDR2 is SASEGT. V gave up 2 bases and J gave up 6 bases; unmatched junction bases: 17. As DNA, the CDR3 is TGTGCCAGCAGTGAAAGGACCACTAGCGGGCTGGGGAAGGGAAACATTCAGTACTTC. It yields the protein CASSERTTSGLGKGNIQYF.

V usage is TRBV20-1 and J usage is TRBJ2-7; 7 bases are shared with TRBD1. Germline CDR1 and CDR2: DFQATT and SNEGSKA (reference sequence). Unmatched junction bases numbered 9, after V lost 6 bases and J lost 4 bases. The CDR3 spans 13 residues. The CDR3, as DNA: TGCAGTGCCCATGACCCAGGGGGATACGAGCAGTACTTC. This gives the protein CSAHDPGGYEQYF.